The sequence of this TCR beta chain was determined in a study of human T cells and chemical hapten exposure (dated by TCRdb to about 2021). Describing the broader study: For sensitization, 2% DPC in acetone was applied to a roughly 2 cm by roughly 2 cm area of upper inner arm skin. Weekly therapeutic DPC doses were additionally applied to the scalp of patients throughout the approximately 24-week study period. Patch testing was performed on the upper back with Finn chambers containing 0.01% DPC, and the patch tests were scored after 6 days according to International Contact Dermatitis Research Group standards. Alopecia areata with under or over 50% scalp involvement, alopecia totalis and alopecia universalis were represented in the patient cohort, which was mostly female. Libraries were pooled for sequencing, and per-sample TCR yields varied mainly because of small differences in library volumes within the pool. The study tracked peripheral blood TCR repertoire changes in vivo during primary and secondary sensitization to the hapten diphenylcyclopropenone (DPC) in alopecia patients. Patient blood was sampled pre-sensitization (week 0) and at 2, 6 and about 24 weeks after DPC sensitization. Blood for TCR sequencing was provided by twenty-nine alopecia patients at one to four time points (pre-sensitization, 2, 6 and 24 weeks).

The library was prepared using RACE. This sample was sequenced with a NextSeq 500. During library preparation, unique molecular identifiers were attached to individual cDNA molecules so that TCRs could be counted quantitatively and reproducibly. Both TCR alpha and TCR beta chains were sequenced from each blood RNA sample. The paper's processing steps were these. The median number of TCRs per sample was approximately 98,000, ranging from roughly 23,224 to 690,600. The Decombinator software suite was used to annotate the V, J and CDR3 of the TCR reads. To make PS versus PT1 abundance plots, every sample was subsampled to the same number of TCRs (28,000). Expanded TCRs were defined as absent before sensitization and observed at least eight times at the 2-week time point. TCRdb ran its own pipeline on the public reads, namely fastp trimming at Q25 and MiXCR clone calling, and kept in-frame beta chains. One record per CDR3 amino acid sequence lists the most common genes and DNA. The V and J calls were not made by the authors but by TCRdb's processing. The sample records about 100,000 distinct CDR3 sequences, 9.5% to 12% of which are singletons. About 3% of the sample rests with the top ten.

The study at large found these results: Significantly more large CDR3 similarity clusters were formed by expanded TCRs than by pre-sensitization or healthy control sets, consistent with antigen-driven responses. The number of PT1 expanded TCRs positively correlated with patch test score, significant at thresholds 8, 16 and 32 but not 4. The number of TCRs above 1 in 1000 frequency did not change with DPC sensitization; there was no evidence of global repertoire structure alterations. All patients had alopecia, a presumed autoimmune disease, so their immune response might differ from that of healthy individuals. After repeated subsampling, changes were observed in the strength of the expansion versus patch-test correlation and in the threshold at which the correlation became significant.

The germline V gene (reference sequence) specifies SEHNR as CDR1 and FQNEAQ as CDR2. V lost 1 base and J lost 8 bases; the stretch between them is 12 bases long. Including cysteine and phenylalanine, the CDR3 has 14 amino acids. Only the CDR3 DNA is retained, 42 bases long and in frame from the first base. With respect to this clonotype: This clone's antigen is unknown. Base qualities are not at hand, and no much larger clone is one base apart.

What the time point label conveys for this sample: patch test 2, 6 weeks after DPC sensitization. Sample treatment or condition, as interpreted from the label and publication: therapeutic diphenylcyclopropenone sensitization with weekly scalp DPC. At each patch-test visit, blood was drawn before the patch test was applied. To be eligible, patients had to be aged 18 to 70, diagnosed with alopecia and judged suitable for DPC therapy, while pregnant patients were excluded. Total RNA was isolated from unfractionated whole blood collected in Tempus Blood RNA tubes. The sample here was whole blood, taken in connection with sensitization to the hapten diphenylcyclopropenone (DPC). This chain is built from TRBV7-9 and TRBJ2-1; there is no confident call for the D gene. This clonotype was sampled from a woman between 40 and 50 years old with alopecia areata. Some clones in this sample may be carry-over from other donors' samples. The sequenced DNA is TGTGCCAGCAGCTTAGACAGTGTTGTGCATGAGCAGTTCTTC. This gives the protein CASSLDSVVHEQFF.